These T cell receptor beta chains were read from a single sample in a study of cytomegalovirus exposure and HLA in healthy donors. TCRdb's copy holds only in-frame clones and misses some; the assay was immunoSEQ multiplex PCR. The data contain fewer than 350,000 clones, more than 75% of them seen just once; the ten biggest clones take up approximately 0.94%. The sequenced sample was PBMCs. The receptors come from a woman aged 18-30 years in good health and CMV-seronegative. The CDR3 runs from the conserved cysteine through the conserved F or W. The D gene is left open where the match is weak. Rows may omit the clone size; those that give it use once, few, many or a size class.

j_call: TRBJ2-5
v_call: TRBV7-3
clone_size: NA
d_call: TRBD1
cdr3_aa: CASSPTGGAGETQYF
cdr3_nt: TGTGCCAGCAGCCCCACAGGGGGCGCGGGGGAGACCCAGTACTTC

j_call: TRBJ2-5
v_call: TRBV5-6
clone_size: NA
d_call: NA
cdr3_aa: CASSLGGPETQYF
cdr3_nt: TGTGCCAGCAGCTTGGGAGGGCCCGAGACCCAGTACTTC

j_call: TRBJ2-7
v_call: TRBV6-1
clone_size: once
d_call: NA
cdr3_aa: CASREGYEQYF
cdr3_nt: TGTGCCAGCAGGGAGGGCTACGAGCAGTACTTC

j_call: TRBJ2-5
v_call: TRBV6-5
clone_size: NA
d_call: TRBD1
cdr3_aa: CASSADRDAETQYF
cdr3_nt: TGTGCCAGCAGTGCCGACAGGGACGCAGAGACCCAGTACTTC

j_call: TRBJ2-7
v_call: TRBV28
clone_size: NA
d_call: TRBD1
cdr3_aa: CASSSAGQGVYEQYF
cdr3_nt: TGTGCCAGCAGTTCCGCGGGACAGGGAGTCTACGAGCAGTACTTC

j_call: TRBJ1-6
v_call: TRBV19
clone_size: NA
d_call: TRBD1
cdr3_aa: CASSGRTGKNSPLHF
cdr3_nt: TGTGCCAGTAGTGGACGGACAGGGAAAAATTCACCCCTCCACTTT

j_call: TRBJ2-1
v_call: TRBV7-3
clone_size: NA
d_call: NA
cdr3_aa: CASSGDKSEQFF
cdr3_nt: TGTGCCAGCAGCGGGGACAAGTCGGAGCAGTTCTTC

j_call: TRBJ2-7
v_call: TRBV7-2
clone_size: NA
d_call: TRBD1
cdr3_aa: CASSLGGTEYEQYF
cdr3_nt: TGTGCCAGCAGCTTAGGAGGGACAGAATACGAGCAGTACTTC

j_call: TRBJ1-6
v_call: TRBV19
clone_size: NA
d_call: NA
cdr3_aa: CASSIDRGYSPLHF
cdr3_nt: TGTGCCAGTAGTATAGATCGGGGTTATTCACCCCTCCACTTT

j_call: TRBJ1-1
v_call: TRBV6-5
clone_size: NA
d_call: NA
cdr3_aa: CASSYSTGRTEAFF
cdr3_nt: TGTGCCAGCAGTTACTCGACAGGACGAACTGAAGCTTTCTTT

j_call: TRBJ2-3
v_call: TRBV5-1
clone_size: NA
d_call: NA
cdr3_aa: CASSVGTNLRTDTQYF
cdr3_nt: TGCGCCAGCAGTGTGGGGACAAACCTTCGCACAGATACGCAGTATTTT

j_call: TRBJ2-7
v_call: TRBV6-5
clone_size: NA
d_call: NA
cdr3_aa: CASSYSFDILFF
cdr3_nt: TGTGCCAGCAGTTACTCATTTGACATACTCTTCTTC

j_call: TRBJ1-2
v_call: TRBV28
clone_size: NA
d_call: TRBD1
cdr3_aa: CASTTPGQGGGYGYTF
cdr3_nt: TGTGCCAGCACCACGCCGGGACAGGGTGGGGGGTATGGCTACACCTTC

j_call: TRBJ2-3
v_call: TRBV19
clone_size: NA
d_call: NA
cdr3_aa: CASRTGLDLTDTQYF
cdr3_nt: TGTGCCAGTAGGACAGGACTGGACCTCACAGATACGCAGTATTTT

j_call: TRBJ1-6
v_call: TRBV9
clone_size: NA
d_call: NA
cdr3_aa: CASSVATPGIGSYNSPLHF
cdr3_nt: TGTGCCAGCAGCGTAGCGACGCCAGGGATTGGCTCCTATAATTCACCCCTCCACTTT

j_call: TRBJ2-7
v_call: TRBV6-6
clone_size: few
d_call: TRBD1
cdr3_aa: CASSYELSGGYEQYF
cdr3_nt: TGTGCCAGCAGTTACGAACTATCAGGGGGCTACGAGCAGTACTTC

j_call: TRBJ2-7
v_call: TRBV19
clone_size: NA
d_call: TRBD1
cdr3_aa: CASSPQGAASNSFYEQYF
cdr3_nt: TGTGCCAGTAGTCCACAGGGGGCTGCCTCTAATTCTTTCTACGAGCAGTACTTC

j_call: TRBJ2-7
v_call: TRBV28
clone_size: NA
d_call: NA
cdr3_aa: CATGEGNWGLEQYF
cdr3_nt: TGTGCCACCGGGGAGGGGAATTGGGGGCTCGAGCAGTACTTC

j_call: TRBJ1-4
v_call: TRBV27
clone_size: once
d_call: TRBD1
cdr3_aa: CASSRRTGVLTNEKLFF
cdr3_nt: TGTGCCAGCAGTCGACGGACAGGGGTTTTGACTAATGAAAAACTGTTTTTT

j_call: TRBJ2-1
v_call: TRBV30
clone_size: NA
d_call: TRBD2
cdr3_aa: CAWSVDWGGRAHSSYNEQFF
cdr3_nt: TGTGCCTGGAGTGTTGACTGGGGCGGGAGGGCCCATAGCTCCTACAATGAGCAGTTCTTC

j_call: TRBJ1-2
v_call: TRBV25-1
clone_size: NA
d_call: NA
cdr3_aa: CASSEFGSNYGYTF
cdr3_nt: TGTGCCAGCAGTGAATTTGGCAGTAACTATGGCTACACCTTC